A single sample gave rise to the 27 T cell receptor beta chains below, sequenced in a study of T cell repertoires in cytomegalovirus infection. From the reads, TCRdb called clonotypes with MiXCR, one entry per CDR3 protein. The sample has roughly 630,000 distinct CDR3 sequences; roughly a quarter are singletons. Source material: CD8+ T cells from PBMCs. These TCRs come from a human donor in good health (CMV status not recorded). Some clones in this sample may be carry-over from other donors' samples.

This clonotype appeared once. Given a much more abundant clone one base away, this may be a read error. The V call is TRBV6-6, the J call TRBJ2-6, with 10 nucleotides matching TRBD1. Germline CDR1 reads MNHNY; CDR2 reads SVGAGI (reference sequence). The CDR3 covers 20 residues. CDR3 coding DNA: TGTGCCAGCAGTCAAGAGGTCGGGACAGGGGATTTCTCTGGGACCAACGTCCTGACTTTC. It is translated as CASSQEVGTGDFSGTNVLTF.

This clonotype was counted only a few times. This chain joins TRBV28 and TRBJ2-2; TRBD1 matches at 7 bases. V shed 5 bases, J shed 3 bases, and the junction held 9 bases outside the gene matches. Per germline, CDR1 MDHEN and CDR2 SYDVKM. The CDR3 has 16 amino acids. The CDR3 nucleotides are TGTGCCAGCAGTAATAGACAGGGATCCTACACCGGGGAGCTGTTTTTT. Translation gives CASSNRQGSYTGELFF.

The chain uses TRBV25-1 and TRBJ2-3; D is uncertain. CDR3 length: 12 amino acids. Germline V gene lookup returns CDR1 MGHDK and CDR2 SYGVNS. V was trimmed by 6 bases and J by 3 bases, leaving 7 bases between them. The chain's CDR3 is CASRVGTDTQYF. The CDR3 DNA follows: TGTGCCAGCAGGGTAGGGACAGATACGCAGTATTTT. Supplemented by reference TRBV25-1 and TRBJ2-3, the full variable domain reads EADIYQTPRYLVIGTGKKITLECSQTMGHDKMYWYQQDPGMELHLIHYSYGVNSTEKGDLSSESTVSRIRTEHFPLTLESARPSHTSQYLCASRVGTDTQYFGPGTRLTVL.

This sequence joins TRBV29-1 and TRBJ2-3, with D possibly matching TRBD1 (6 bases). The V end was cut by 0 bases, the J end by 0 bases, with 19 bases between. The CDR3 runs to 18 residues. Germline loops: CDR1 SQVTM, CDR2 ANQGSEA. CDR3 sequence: CSVEDRSQDRTSTDTQYF. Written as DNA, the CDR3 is TGCAGCGTTGAAGATCGTTCGCAGGACAGAACTAGCACAGATACGCAGTATTTT.

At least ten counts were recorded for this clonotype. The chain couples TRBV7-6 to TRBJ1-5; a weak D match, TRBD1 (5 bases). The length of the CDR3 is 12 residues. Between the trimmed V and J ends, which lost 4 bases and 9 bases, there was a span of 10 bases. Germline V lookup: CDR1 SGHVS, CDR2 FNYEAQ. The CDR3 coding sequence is TGTGCCAGCAGCTCTTCAGGGTTGCCCCAGCATTTT. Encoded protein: CASSSSGLPQHF.

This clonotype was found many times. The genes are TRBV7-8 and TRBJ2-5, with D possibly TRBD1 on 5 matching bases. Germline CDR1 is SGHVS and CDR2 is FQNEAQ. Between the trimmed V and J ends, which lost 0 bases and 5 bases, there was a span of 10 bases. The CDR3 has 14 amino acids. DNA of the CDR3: TGTGCCAGCAGCTTAGCGTGGACAATTGAGACCCAGTACTTC. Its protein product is CASSLAWTIETQYF.

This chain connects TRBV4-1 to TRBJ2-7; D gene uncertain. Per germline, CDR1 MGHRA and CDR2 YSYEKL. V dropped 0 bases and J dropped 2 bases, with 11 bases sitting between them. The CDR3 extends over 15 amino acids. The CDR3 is CASSQESGPPYEQYF. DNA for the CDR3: TGCGCCAGCAGCCAAGAGTCAGGACCCCCCTACGAGCAGTACTTC.

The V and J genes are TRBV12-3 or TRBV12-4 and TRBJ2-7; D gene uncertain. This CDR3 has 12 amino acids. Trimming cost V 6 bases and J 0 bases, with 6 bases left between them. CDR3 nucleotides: TGTGCCAGCAGCATAAACTCCTACGAGCAGTACTTC. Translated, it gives CASSINSYEQYF.

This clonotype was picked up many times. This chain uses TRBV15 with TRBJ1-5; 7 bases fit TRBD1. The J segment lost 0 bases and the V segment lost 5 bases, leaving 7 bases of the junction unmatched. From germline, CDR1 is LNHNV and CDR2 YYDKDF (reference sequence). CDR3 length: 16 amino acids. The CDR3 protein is CATSSAGQDSNQPQHF. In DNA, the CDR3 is TGTGCCACCAGCTCTGCCGGACAGGATAGCAATCAGCCCCAGCATTTT.

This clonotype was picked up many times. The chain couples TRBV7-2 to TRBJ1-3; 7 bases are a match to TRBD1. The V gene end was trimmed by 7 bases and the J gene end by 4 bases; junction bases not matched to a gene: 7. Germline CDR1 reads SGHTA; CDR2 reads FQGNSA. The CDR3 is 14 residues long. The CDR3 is CASTLGQSGNTIYF. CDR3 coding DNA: TGTGCCAGCACCTTGGGACAGAGCGGAAACACCATATATTTT.

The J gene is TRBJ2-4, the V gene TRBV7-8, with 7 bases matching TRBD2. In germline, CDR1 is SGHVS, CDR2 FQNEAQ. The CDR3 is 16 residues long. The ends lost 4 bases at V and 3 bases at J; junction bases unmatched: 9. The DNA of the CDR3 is TGTGCCAGCAGCTCGCCGGGGGGAAAGGGCAAAAACATTCAGTACTTC. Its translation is CASSSPGGKGKNIQYF.

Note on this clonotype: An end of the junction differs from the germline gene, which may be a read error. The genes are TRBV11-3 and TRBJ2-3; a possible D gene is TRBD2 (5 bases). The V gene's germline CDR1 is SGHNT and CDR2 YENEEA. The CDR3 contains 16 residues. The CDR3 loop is CASRLDRGPSTDTQYF. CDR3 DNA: TGTGCCAGCAGGTTAGATCGCGGGCCTAGCACAGATACGCAGTATTTT. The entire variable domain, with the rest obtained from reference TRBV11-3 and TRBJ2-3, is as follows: EAGVVQSPRYKIIEKKQPVAFWCNPISGHNTLYWYLQNLGQGPELLIRYENEEAVDDSQLPKDRFSAERLKGVDSTLKIQPAELGDSAVYLCASRLDRGPSTDTQYFGPGTRLTVL.

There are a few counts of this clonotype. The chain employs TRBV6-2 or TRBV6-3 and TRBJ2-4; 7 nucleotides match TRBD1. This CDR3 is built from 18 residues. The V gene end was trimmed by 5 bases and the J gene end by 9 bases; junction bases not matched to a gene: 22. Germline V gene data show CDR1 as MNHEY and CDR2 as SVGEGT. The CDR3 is CASSTRNFQGQRSGIQYF. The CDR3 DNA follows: TGTGCCAGCAGTACTCGGAACTTCCAGGGACAGCGCTCGGGCATTCAGTACTTC.

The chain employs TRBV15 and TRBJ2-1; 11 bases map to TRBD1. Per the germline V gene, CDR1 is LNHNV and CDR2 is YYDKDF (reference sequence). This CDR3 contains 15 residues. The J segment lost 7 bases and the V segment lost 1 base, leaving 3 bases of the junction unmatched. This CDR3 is CATSRVRDRGNEQFF. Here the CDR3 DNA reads TGTGCCACCAGCAGAGTCCGGGACAGGGGGAATGAGCAGTTCTTC.

CDR3 region: CVARGEGNEQFF. The CDR3 nucleotides read TGTGTCGCCCGGGGGGAGGGCAATGAGCAGTTCTTC. The V and J genes are TRBV6-2 or TRBV6-3 and TRBJ2-1, with 7 bases aligning to TRBD2. This CDR3 has 12 residues. The germline V gene has CDR1 MNHEY and CDR2 SVGEGT.

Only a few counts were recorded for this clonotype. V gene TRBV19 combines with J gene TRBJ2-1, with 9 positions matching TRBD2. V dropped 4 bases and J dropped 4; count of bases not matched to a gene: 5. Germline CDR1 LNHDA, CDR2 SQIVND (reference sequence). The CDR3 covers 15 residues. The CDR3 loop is CASSTSGVRYNEQFF. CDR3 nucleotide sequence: TGTGCCAGTAGTACTAGCGGGGTGAGGTACAATGAGCAGTTCTTC.

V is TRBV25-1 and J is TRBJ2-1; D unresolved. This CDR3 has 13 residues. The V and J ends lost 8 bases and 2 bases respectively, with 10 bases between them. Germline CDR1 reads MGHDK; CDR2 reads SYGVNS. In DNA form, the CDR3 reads TGTGCCAGCGGTACATTCGCCTACAATGAGCAGTTCTTC. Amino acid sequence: CASGTFAYNEQFF.

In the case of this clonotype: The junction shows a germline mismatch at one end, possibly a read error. CDR3 sequence (DNA): TGTGCCAGTAGCCACCAGTTAATGGTAAAAGTCAATTCACCCCCCCACTTT. Its protein is CASSHQLMVKVNSPPHF. The gene calls are TRBV19 and TRBJ1-6, with D unresolved. Germline CDR1 is LNHDA and CDR2 is SQIVND (reference sequence). CDR3 length: 17 residues.

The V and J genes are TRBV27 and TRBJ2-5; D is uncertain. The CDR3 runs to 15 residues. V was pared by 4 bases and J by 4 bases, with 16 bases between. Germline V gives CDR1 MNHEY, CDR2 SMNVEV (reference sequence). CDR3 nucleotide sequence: TGTGCCAGCAGTTCCGGGTCCCCCTGGGGAGAGACCCAGTACTTC. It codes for CASSSGSPWGETQYF.

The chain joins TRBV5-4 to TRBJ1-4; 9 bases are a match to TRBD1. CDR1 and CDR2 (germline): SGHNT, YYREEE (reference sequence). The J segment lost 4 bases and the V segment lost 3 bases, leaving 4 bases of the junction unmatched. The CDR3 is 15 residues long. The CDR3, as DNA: TGTGCCAGCAGCTGGGACAGGGCGGGTAATGAAAAACTGTTTTTT. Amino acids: CASSWDRAGNEKLFF.

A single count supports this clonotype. The CDR3 sequence is CASTHLRLAGDNEQFF. The CDR3 bases are TGTGCCAGCACCCACCTACGACTAGCGGGGGACAATGAGCAGTTCTTC. The V gene is TRBV6-2 or TRBV6-3, the J gene TRBJ2-1, with 12 bases identical to TRBD2. This CDR3 has 16 amino acids. Germline CDR1 reads MNHEY; CDR2 reads SVGEGT. The V and J ends lost 7 bases and 5 bases, in that order; junction bases with no gene match: 9.

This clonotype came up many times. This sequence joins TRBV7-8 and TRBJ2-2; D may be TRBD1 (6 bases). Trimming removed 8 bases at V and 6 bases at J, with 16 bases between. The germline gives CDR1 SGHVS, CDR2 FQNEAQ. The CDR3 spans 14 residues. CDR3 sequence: CASVMGAVAGELFF. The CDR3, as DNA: TGTGCCAGCGTAATGGGGGCTGTCGCCGGGGAGCTGTTTTTT.

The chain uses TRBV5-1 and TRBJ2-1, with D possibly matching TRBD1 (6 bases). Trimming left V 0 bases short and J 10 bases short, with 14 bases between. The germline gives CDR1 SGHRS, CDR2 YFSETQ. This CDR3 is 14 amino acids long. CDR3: CASSLDTGKEEQFF. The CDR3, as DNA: TGCGCCAGCAGCTTGGATACAGGGAAAGAGGAGCAGTTCTTC. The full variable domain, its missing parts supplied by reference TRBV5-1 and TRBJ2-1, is KAGVTQTPRYLIKTRGQQVTLSCSPISGHRSVSWYQQTPGQGLQFLFEYFSETQRNKGNFPGRFSGRQFSNSRSEMNVSTLELGDSALYLCASSLDTGKEEQFFGPGTRLTVL.

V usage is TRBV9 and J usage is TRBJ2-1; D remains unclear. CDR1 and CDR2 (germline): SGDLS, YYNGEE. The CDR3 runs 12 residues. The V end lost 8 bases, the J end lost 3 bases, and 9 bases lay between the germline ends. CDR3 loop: CASSGFYNEQFF. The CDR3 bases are TGTGCCAGTTCCGGGTTCTACAATGAGCAGTTCTTC.

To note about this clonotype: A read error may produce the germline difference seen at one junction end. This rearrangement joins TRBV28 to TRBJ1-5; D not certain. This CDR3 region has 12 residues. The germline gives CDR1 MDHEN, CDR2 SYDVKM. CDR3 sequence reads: CANSPFNQPQHF. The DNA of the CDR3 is TGTGCCAACAGTCCCTTTAATCAGCCCCAGCATTTT.

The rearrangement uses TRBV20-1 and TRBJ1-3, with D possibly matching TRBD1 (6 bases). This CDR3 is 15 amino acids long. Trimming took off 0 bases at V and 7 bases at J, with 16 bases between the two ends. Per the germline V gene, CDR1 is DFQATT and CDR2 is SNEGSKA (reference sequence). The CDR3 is CSARDNQGPLNTIYF. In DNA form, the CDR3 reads TGCAGTGCTAGAGATAACCAGGGGCCGTTGAACACCATATATTTT.

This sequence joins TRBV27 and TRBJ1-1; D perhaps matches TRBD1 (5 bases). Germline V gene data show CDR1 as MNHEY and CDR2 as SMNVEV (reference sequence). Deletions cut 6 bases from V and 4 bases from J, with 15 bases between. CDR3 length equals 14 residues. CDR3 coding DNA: TGTGCCAGCAGCTCTCAGGGCTTAGTCACTGAAGCTTTCTTT. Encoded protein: CASSSQGLVTEAFF.